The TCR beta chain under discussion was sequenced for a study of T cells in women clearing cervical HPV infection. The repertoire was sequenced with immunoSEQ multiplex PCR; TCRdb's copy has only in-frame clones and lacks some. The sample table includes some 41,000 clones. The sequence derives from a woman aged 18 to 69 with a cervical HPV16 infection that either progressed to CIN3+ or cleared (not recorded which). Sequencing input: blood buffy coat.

CDR3: CASSWGVAQPQHF. The sequenced CDR3 bases are TGTGCCAGCAGCTGGGGGGTGGCTCAGCCC. The rearrangement links TRBV7-2 to TRBJ1-5; the D gene is possibly TRBD1 (5 bases). Read coverage stops 3 residues before the CDR3 terminus; the germline J gene supplies the remainder. Trimming took 4 bases from V and 6 from J, leaving 10 bases between them. This CDR3 spans 13 amino acids. Germline lookup yields CDR1 SGHTA and CDR2 FQGNSA.